One and the same sample provided the 5 T cell receptor beta chains below, sequenced in a study of response to subunit inactivated influenza vaccine. Via MiXCR, TCRdb re-called the RT-PCR reads, giving one row per CDR3 protein. The top ten hold around 13% of the sample, which has fewer than 600,000 distinct CDR3 sequences, around 7.9% seen once. The material was PBMCs from blood, obtained 23 months after vaccination. All receptors derive from a man between 50 and 69 years old who received an inactivated influenza vaccine.

This clonotype was seen repeatedly, ten times or more. The V gene is TRBV28, the J gene TRBJ1-5, with D perhaps matching TRBD1 (6 bases). The ends were cut back, 8 bases at V and 3 bases at J, with 8 bases in the middle. This CDR3 contains 12 residues. In germline, CDR1 is MDHEN, CDR2 SYDVKM. The CDR3 loop is CASRGPNQPQHF. CDR3 DNA sequence: TGTGCCAGCCGGGGGCCCAATCAGCCCCAGCATTTT.

There are a few counts of this clonotype. The chain joins TRBV20-1 to TRBJ2-3, with 8 bases fitting TRBD2. Germline-derived CDR1 and CDR2 are DFQATT and SNEGSKA (reference sequence). J was trimmed by 0 bases and V by 6 bases; bases with no gene match: 5. This CDR3 contains 14 residues. This CDR3 is CSAPGTRSTDTQYF. CDR3 DNA: TGCAGTGCCCCGGGGACTAGGAGCACAGATACGCAGTATTTT.

The chain employs TRBV6-2 or TRBV6-3 and TRBJ2-7; D ambiguous. The germline CDR1 and CDR2 sequences are MNHEY and SVGEGT. Trimming took off 6 bases at V and 6 bases at J, with 18 bases between the two ends. This CDR3 comprises 14 residues. The CDR3 is CASRKEMTSREQYF. Written as DNA, the CDR3 is TGTGCCAGCAGAAAGGAGATGACCTCTCGCGAGCAGTACTTC.

This clonotype was detected only a few times. The chain links TRBV5-1 to TRBJ2-3; D is unclear. This CDR3 has 16 amino acids. Germline CDR1 SGHRS, CDR2 YFSETQ. V lost 4 bases and J lost 0, with 15 bases in between. The CDR3 loop is CASSTQSSASTDTQYF. CDR3 in DNA: TGCGCCAGCAGCACCCAAAGCTCCGCGAGCACAGATACGCAGTATTTT.

This clonotype has ten or more counts. V gene TRBV15 combines with J gene TRBJ1-1; TRBD1 matches at 8 bases. The J segment lost 1 base and the V segment lost 0 bases, leaving 4 bases of the junction unmatched. The CDR3 has 16 amino acids. The germline V gene encodes CDR1 LNHNV and CDR2 YYDKDF (reference sequence). The CDR3 DNA follows: TGTGCCACCAGCAGAGAGGCAGGGGGCTCGAACACTGAAGCTTTCTTT. This sequence encodes CATSREAGGSNTEAFF.